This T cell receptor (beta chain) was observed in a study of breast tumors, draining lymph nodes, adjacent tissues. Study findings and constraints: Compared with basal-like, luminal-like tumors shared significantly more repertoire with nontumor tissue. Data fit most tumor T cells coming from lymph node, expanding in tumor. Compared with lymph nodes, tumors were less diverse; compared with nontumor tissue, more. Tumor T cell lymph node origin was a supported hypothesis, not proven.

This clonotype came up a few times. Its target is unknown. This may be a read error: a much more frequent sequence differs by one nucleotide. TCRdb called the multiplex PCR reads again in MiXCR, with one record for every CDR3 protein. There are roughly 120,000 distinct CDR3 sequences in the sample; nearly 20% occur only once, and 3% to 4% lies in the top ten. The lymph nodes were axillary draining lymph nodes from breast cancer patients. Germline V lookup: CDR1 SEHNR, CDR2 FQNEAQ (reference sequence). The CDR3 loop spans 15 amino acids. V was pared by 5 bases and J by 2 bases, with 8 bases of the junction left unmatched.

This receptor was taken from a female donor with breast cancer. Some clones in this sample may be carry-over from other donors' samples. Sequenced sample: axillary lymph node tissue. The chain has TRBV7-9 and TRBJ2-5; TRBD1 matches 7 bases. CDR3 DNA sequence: TGTGCCAGCAGCCGGGGACAGTTTGAACAAGAGACCCAGTACTTC. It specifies CASSRGQFEQETQYF. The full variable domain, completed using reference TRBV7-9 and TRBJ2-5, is DTGVSQNPRHKITKRGQNVTFRCDPISEHNRLYWYRQTLGQGPEFLTYFQNEAQLEKSRLLSDRFSAERPKGSFSTLEIQRTEQGDSAMYLCASSRGQFEQETQYFGPGTRLLVL.